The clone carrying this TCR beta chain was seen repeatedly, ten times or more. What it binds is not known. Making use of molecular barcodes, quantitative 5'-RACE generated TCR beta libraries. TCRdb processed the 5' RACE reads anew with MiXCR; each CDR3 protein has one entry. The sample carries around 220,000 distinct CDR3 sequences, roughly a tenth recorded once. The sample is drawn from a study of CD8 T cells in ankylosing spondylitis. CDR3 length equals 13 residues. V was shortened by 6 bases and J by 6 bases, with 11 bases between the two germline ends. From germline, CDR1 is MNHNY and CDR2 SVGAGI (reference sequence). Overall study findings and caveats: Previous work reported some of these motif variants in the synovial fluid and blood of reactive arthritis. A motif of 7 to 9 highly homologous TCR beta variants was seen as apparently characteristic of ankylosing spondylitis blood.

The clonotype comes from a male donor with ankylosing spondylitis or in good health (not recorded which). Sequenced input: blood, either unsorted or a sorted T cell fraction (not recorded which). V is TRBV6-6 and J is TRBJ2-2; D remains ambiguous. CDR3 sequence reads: CASSPQVAGELFF. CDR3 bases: TGTGCCAGCAGCCCTCAAGTTGCCGGGGAGCTGTTTTTT.